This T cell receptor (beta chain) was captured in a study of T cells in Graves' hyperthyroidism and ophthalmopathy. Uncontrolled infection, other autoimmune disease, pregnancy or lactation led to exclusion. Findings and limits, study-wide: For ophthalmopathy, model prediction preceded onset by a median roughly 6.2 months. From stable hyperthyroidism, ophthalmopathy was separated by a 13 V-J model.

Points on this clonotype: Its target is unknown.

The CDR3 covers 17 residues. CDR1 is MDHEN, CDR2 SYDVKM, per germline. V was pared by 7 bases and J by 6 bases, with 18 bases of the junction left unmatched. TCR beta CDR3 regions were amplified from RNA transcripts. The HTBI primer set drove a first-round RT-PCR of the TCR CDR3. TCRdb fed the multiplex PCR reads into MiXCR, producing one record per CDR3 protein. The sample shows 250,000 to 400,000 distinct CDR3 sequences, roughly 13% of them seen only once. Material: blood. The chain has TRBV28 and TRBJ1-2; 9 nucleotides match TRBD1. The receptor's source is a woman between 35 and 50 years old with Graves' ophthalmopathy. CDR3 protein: CASTLVKRDRGADGYTF. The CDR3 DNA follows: TGTGCCAGCACCCTAGTAAAGAGAGACAGGGGGGCGGATGGCTACACCTTC.